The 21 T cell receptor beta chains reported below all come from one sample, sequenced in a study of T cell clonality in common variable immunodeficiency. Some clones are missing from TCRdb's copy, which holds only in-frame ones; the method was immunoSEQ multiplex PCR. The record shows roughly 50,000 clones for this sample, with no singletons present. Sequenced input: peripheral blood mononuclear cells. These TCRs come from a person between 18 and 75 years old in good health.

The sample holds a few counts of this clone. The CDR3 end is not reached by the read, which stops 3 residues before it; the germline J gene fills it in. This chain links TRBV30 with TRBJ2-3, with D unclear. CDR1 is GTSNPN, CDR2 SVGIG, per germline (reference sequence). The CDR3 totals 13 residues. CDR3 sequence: CAWSLGLRETQYF. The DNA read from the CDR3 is TGTGCCTGGAGCCTTGGGCTACGAGAGACG.

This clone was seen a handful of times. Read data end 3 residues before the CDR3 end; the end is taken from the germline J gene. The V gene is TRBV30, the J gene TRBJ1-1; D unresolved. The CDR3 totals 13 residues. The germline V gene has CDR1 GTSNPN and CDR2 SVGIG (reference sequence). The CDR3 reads CAWSVLEDSPAFF. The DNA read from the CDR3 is TGTGCCTGGAGTGTACTAGAGGACTCCCCA.

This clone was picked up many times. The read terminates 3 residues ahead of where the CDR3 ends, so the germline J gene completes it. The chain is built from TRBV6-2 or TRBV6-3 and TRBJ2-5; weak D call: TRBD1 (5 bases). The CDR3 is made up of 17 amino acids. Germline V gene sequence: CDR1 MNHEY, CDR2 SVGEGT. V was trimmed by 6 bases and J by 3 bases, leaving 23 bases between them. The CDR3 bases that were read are TGTGCCAGCAGAACCCCCAATTATGACAGTCCGGAAGAGACC. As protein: CASRTPNYDSPEET. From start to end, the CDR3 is CASRTPNYDSPEETQYF.

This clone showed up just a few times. The CDR3 loop reads CAWTGFLNYGYTF. The CDR3 bases that were read are TGTGCCTGGACGGGGTTCTTGAACTATGGC. V and J are TRBV30 and TRBJ1-2; D is undetermined. The CDR3 goes on 3 residues after the read ends, and that part is filled in from the germline J gene. Trimming took 4 bases from V and 2 from J, leaving 11 bases between them. The CDR3 is 13 residues long. Germline loops: CDR1 GTSNPN, CDR2 SVGIG (reference sequence). Drawing the rest from reference TRBV30 and TRBJ1-2, the complete variable domain is SQTIHQWPATLVQPVGSPLSLECTVEGTSNPNLYWYRQAAGRGLQLLFYSVGIGQISSEVPQNLSASRPQDRQFILSSKKLLLSDSGFYLCAWTGFLNYGYTFGSGTRLTVV.

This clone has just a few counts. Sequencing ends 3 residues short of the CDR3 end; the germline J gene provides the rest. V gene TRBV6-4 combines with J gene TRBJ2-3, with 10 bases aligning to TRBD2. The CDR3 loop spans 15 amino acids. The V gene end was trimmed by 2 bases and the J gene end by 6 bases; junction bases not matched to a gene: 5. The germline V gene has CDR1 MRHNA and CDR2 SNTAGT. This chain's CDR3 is CASSDGAGGRDTQYF. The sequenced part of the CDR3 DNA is TGTGCCAGCAGTGACGGAGCGGGAGGGCGCGATACG.

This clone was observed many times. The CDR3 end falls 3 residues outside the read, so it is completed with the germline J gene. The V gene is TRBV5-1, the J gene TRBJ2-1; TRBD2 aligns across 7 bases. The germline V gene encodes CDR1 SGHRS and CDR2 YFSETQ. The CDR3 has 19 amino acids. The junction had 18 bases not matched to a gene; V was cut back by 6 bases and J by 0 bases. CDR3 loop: CASNPWREPGLSSYNEQFF. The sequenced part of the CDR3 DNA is TGCGCCAGCAACCCGTGGCGGGAGCCCGGTCTAAGCTCCTACAATGAG.

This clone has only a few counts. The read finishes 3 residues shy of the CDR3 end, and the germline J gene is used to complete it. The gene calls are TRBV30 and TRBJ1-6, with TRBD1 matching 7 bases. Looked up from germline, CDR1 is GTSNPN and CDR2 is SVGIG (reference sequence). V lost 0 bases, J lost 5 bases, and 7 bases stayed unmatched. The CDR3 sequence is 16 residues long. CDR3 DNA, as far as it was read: TGTGCCTGGAGTGTACTGACAGGGACCCATAATTCACCC. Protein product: CAWSVLTGTHNSP. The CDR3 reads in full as CAWSVLTGTHNSPLHF. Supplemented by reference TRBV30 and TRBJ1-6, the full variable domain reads SQTIHQWPATLVQPVGSPLSLECTVEGTSNPNLYWYRQAAGRGLQLLFYSVGIGQISSEVPQNLSASRPQDRQFILSSKKLLLSDSGFYLCAWSVLTGTHNSPLHFGNGTRLTVT.

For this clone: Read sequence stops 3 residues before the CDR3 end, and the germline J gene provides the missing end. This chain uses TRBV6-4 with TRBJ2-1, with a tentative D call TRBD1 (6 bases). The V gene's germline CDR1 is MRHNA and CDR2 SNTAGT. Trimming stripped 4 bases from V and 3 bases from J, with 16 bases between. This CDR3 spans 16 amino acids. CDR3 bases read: TGTGCCAGCAGTGCGTCGTTCCAGGGGCGCTACAATGAG. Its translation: CASSASFQGRYNE. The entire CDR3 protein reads CASSASFQGRYNEQFF.

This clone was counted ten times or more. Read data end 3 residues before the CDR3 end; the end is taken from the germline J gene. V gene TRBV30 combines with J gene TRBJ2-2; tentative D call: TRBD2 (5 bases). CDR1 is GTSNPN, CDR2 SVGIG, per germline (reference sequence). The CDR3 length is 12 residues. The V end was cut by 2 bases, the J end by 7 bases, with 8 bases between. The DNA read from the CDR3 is TGTGCCTGGAGTTCGGGGATCGGGGAG. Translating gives CAWSSGIGE. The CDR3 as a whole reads CAWSSGIGELFF.

This chain's CDR3 is CASSLGQEGDTQYF. The CDR3 DNA, read in part, is TGTGCCAGCAGCTTGGGACAGGAGGGAGATACG. The chain has TRBV11-1 and TRBJ2-3, with 8 positions matching TRBD1. The read ends 3 residues early relative to the CDR3; the germline J gene fills the gap. This CDR3 contains 14 residues. Trimming removed 3 bases from V and 5 bases from J; junction bases left unmatched: 4. In germline, CDR1 is SGHAT, CDR2 FQDESV (reference sequence).

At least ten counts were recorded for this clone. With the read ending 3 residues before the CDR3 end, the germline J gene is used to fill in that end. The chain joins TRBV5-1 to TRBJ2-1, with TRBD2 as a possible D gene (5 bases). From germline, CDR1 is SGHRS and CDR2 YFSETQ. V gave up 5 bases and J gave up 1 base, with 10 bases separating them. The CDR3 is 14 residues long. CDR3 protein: CASRDGLSYNEQFF. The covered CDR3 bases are TGCGCCAGCAGAGATGGACTTTCCTACAATGAG.

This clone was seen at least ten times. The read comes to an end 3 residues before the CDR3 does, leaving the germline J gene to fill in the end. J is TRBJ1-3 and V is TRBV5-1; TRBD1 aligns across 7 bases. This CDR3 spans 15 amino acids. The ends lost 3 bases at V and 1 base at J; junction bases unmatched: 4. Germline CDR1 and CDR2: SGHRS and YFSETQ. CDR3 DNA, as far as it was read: TGCGCCAGCAGCTCGACAGGGTTTTCTGGAAACACC. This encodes CASSSTGFSGNT. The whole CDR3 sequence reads CASSSTGFSGNTIYF.

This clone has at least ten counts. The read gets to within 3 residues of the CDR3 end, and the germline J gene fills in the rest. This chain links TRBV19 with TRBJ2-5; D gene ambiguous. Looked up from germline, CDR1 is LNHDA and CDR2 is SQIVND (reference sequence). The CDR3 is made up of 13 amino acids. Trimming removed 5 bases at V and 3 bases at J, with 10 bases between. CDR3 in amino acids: CASSSQEKETQYF. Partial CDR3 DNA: TGTGCCAGTAGTTCCCAGGAGAAAGAGACC.

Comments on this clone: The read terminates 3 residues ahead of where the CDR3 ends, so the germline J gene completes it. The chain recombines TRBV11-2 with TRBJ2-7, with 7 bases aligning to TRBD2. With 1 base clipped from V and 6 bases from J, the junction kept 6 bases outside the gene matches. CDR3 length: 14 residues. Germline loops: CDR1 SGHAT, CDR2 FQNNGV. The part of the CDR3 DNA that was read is TGTGCCAGCAGCTTAGGTCGTTTAGCGGGCGAG. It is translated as CASSLGRLAGE. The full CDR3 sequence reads CASSLGRLAGEQYF.

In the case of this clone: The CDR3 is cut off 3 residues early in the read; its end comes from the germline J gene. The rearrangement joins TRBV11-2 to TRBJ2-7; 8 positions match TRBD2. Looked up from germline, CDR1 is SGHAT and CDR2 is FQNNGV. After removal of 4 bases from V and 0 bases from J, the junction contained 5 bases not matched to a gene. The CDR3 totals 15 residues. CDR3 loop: CASSSELADSYEQYF. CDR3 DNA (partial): TGTGCCAGCAGCTCGGAACTAGCGGACTCCTACGAG.

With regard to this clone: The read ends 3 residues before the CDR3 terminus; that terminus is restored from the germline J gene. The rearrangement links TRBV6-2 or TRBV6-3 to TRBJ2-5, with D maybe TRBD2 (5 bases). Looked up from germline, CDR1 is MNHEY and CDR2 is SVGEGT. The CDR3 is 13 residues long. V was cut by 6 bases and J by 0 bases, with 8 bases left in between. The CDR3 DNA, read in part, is TGTGCCAGCAGCCGGACTGACCAAGAGACC. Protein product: CASSRTDQET. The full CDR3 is CASSRTDQETQYF.

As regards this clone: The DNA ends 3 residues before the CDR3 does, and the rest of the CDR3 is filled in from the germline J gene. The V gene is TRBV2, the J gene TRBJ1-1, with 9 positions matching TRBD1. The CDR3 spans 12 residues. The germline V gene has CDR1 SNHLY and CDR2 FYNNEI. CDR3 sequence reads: CASSTDRGKAFF. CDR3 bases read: TGTGCCAGCAGTACGGACAGGGGAAAA.

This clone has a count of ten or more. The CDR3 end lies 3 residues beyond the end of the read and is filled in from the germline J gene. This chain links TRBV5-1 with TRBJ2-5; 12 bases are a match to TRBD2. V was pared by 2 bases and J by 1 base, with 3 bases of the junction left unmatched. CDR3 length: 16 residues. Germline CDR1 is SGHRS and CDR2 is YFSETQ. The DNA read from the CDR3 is TGCGCCAGCAGCTTAGGGGGACTAGCGGGCCAAGAGACC. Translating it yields CASSLGGLAGQET. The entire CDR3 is CASSLGGLAGQETQYF.

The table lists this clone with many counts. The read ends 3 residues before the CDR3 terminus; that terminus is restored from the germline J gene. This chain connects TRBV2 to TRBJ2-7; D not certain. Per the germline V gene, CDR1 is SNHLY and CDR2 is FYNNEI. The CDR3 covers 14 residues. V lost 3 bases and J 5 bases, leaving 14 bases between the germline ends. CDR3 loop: CASSDIHPLDEQYF. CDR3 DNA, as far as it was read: TGTGCCAGCAGTGATATCCACCCCCTAGACGAG.

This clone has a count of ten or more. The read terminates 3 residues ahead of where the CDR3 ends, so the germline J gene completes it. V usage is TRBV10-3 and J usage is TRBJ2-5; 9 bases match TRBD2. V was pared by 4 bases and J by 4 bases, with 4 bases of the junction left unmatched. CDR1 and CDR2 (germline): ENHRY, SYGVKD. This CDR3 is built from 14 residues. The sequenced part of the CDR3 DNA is TGTGCCATCAGTGCGGGACTAGCTACAGAGACC. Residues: CAISAGLATET. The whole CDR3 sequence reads CAISAGLATETQYF.

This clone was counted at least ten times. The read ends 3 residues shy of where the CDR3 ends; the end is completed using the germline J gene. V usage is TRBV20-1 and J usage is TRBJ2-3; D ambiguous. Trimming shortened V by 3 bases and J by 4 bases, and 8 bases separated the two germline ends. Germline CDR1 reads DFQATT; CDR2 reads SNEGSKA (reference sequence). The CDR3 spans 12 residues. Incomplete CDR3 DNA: TGCAGTGCTAGTTCAGGTGCAGATACG. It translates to CSASSGADT. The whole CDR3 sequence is CSASSGADTQYF.